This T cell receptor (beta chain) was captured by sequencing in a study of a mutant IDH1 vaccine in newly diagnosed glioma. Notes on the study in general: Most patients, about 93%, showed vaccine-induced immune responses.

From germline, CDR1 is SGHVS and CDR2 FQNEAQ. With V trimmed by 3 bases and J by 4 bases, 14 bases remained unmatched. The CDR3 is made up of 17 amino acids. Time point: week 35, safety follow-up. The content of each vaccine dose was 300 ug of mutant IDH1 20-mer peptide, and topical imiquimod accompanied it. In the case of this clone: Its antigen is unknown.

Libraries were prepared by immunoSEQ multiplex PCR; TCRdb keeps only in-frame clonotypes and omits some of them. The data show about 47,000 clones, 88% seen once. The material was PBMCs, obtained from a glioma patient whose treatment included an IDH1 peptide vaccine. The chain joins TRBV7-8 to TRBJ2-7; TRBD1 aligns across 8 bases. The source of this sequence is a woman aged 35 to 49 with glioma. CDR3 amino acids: CASSLGKVQGAFYEQYF. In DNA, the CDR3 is TGTGCCAGCAGCTTGGGGAAGGTGCAGGGGGCGTTTTACGAGCAGTACTTC.